These 16 T cell receptor beta chains were sequenced from one sample in a study of cytomegalovirus exposure and HLA in healthy donors. Vbeta (60) and Jbeta (13) primers were used in the PCR. Sequencing was performed with immunoSEQ multiplex PCR; in TCRdb, only in-frame clones are kept and a portion is missing. The top ten hold more than 0.8% of the sample, which has about 160,000 clones, 70% to 80% seen once. The sample comprised PBMCs. The receptors shown here come from a woman between 35 and 50 years old in good health and CMV-seronegative.

This sequence joins TRBV5-6 and TRBJ2-7, with 10 bases identical to TRBD1. The V gene's germline CDR1 is SGHDT and CDR2 YYEEEE. The trim removed 4 bases at V and 3 bases at J, leaving 13 bases unmatched. This CDR3 contains 17 residues. CDR3 loop: CASSPTGTGVRSYEQYF. In nucleotides, the CDR3 is TGTGCCAGCAGCCCAACCGGGACAGGGGTTAGGAGCTACGAGCAGTACTTC.

The chain recombines TRBV7-8 with TRBJ1-1; the D is unclear. Germline assignment: CDR1 SGHVS and CDR2 FQNEAQ. This CDR3 is built from 14 residues. Trimming cost V 5 bases and J 2 bases, with 12 bases left between them. The DNA for the CDR3 is TGTGCCAGCAGCGTACGACTCGTAAACACTGAAGCTTTCTTT. This codes for CASSVRLVNTEAFF.

The chain combines TRBV9 with TRBJ2-1, with a possible D match to TRBD2 (6 bases). Germline CDR1 is SGDLS and CDR2 is YYNGEE. V was trimmed by 2 bases and J by 6 bases, leaving 6 bases between them. The CDR3 runs to 12 residues. The CDR3 bases are TGTGCCAGCAGCGTGACTAGCAATGAGCAGTTCTTC. Encoded protein: CASSVTSNEQFF.

This chain joins TRBV19 and TRBJ2-1; D may be TRBD2 (5 bases). V shed 2 bases and J shed 5 bases, with 7 bases lying between them. Per the germline V gene, CDR1 is LNHDA and CDR2 is SQIVND (reference sequence). The CDR3 runs to 13 residues. CDR3 region: CASSITADNEQFF. Here the CDR3 DNA reads TGTGCCAGTAGTATAACAGCGGACAATGAGCAGTTCTTC. The full variable domain, rest sourced from reference TRBV19 and TRBJ2-1, is DGGITQSPKYLFRKEGQNVTLSCEQNLNHDAMYWYRQDPGQGLRLIYYSQIVNDFQKGDIAEGYSVSREKKESFPLTVTSAQKNPTAFYLCASSITADNEQFFGPGTRLTVL.

The chain combines TRBV18 with TRBJ2-7, with TRBD2 identical over 13 bases. Germline V gene lookup returns CDR1 KGHSH and CDR2 LQKENI. The CDR3 loop spans 17 amino acids. V dropped 6 bases and J dropped 6; count of bases not matched to a gene: 14. The CDR3 protein is CASSEESSGLAGAEQYF. In DNA, the CDR3 is TGTGCCAGCTCTGAAGAGAGTTCCGGACTAGCGGGAGCCGAGCAGTACTTC.

The chain links TRBV11-2 to TRBJ2-7; TRBD1 might be the D (6 bases). The CDR3 is 13 amino acids. Germline loops: CDR1 SGHAT, CDR2 FQNNGV. V lost 4 bases, J lost 9 bases, and 16 bases lay in between. The CDR3 here is CASSSGSLGGQYF. CDR3 sequence (DNA): TGTGCCAGCAGCTCCGGGTCATTAGGGGGGCAGTACTTC.

The chain's CDR3 is CASSLDPLQGRGAFF. CDR3 sequence (DNA): TGTGCCAGCAGCTTGGACCCTCTTCAGGGGCGGGGGGCTTTCTTT. The rearrangement uses TRBV5-8 and TRBJ1-1; TRBD1 is a possible D gene (6 bases). This CDR3 region has 15 residues. Germline loops: CDR1 SGHTS, CDR2 YDEGEE. The V gene lost 0 bases and the J gene lost 11 bases, with 20 bases spanning the gap. Combining the CDR3 with reference TRBV5-8 and TRBJ1-1 gives the whole variable domain EAGVTQSPTHLIKTRGQQATLRCSPISGHTSVYWYQQALGLGLQFLLWYDEGEERNRGNFPPRFSGRQFPNYSSELNVNALELEDSALYLCASSLDPLQGRGAFFGQGTRLTVV.

The CDR3 sequence: CAWSLVTVPPYEQYF. The CDR3 nucleotides read TGTGCCTGGAGCCTCGTGACAGTCCCCCCCTACGAGCAGTACTTC. J is TRBJ2-7 and V is TRBV30; D is possibly TRBD1 (5 bases). Trimming shortened V by 3 bases and J by 2 bases, and 17 bases separated the two germline ends. The CDR3 runs 15 residues. CDR1 and CDR2 (germline): GTSNPN, SVGIG (reference sequence).

This clone has just one count. The chain combines TRBV30 with TRBJ2-7; perhaps TRBD2 as D (5 bases). V was trimmed by 7 bases and J by 2 bases, leaving 15 bases between them. This CDR3 region has 13 residues. In germline, CDR1 is GTSNPN, CDR2 SVGIG (reference sequence). The CDR3: CAFKIPGTYEQYF. In DNA form, the CDR3 reads TGTGCCTTTAAGATCCCGGGGACCTACGAGCAGTACTTC.

The V call is TRBV4-2, the J call TRBJ2-1, with TRBD2 as a possible D gene (7 bases). The CDR3 is 15 residues long. The germline CDR1 and CDR2 sequences are LGHNA and YNFKEQ. The V and J ends lost 1 base and 5 bases respectively, with 12 bases between them. The DNA for the CDR3 is TGTGCCAGCAGCCAAGTGGGGGGGCCCAACAATGAGCAGTTCTTC. Translation: CASSQVGGPNNEQFF.

This clone showed up just once. The chain combines TRBV5-8 with TRBJ2-4, with TRBD1 matching over 8 bases. V dropped 4 bases and J dropped 6; count of bases not matched to a gene: 3. This CDR3 contains 13 residues. Germline V gene sequence: CDR1 SGHTS, CDR2 YDEGEE. This CDR3 is CASSRTGRNIQYF. Written as DNA, the CDR3 is TGTGCCAGCAGCCGGACAGGGAGAAACATTCAGTACTTC.

This clone was found once. The chain uses TRBV5-1 and TRBJ2-3; no definite D call. Germline values: CDR1 SGHRS, CDR2 YFSETQ. V lost 0 bases to trimming and J lost 2 bases, with 10 bases between them. The CDR3 is 15 residues long. The CDR3 loop is CASSLAYSYTDTQYF. The CDR3 DNA follows: TGCGCCAGCAGCTTGGCCTACTCGTACACAGATACGCAGTATTTT. Full variable domain (rest looked up from reference TRBV5-1 and TRBJ2-3): KAGVTQTPRYLIKTRGQQVTLSCSPISGHRSVSWYQQTPGQGLQFLFEYFSETQRNKGNFPGRFSGRQFSNSRSEMNVSTLELGDSALYLCASSLAYSYTDTQYFGPGTRLTVL.

The chain couples TRBV14 to TRBJ2-3, with 8 positions matching TRBD1. Trimming removed 1 base from V and 8 bases from J; junction bases left unmatched: 8. This CDR3 region has 15 residues. Germline V gene sequence: CDR1 SGHDN, CDR2 FVKESK. CDR3 region: CASSQAGAGQGTQYF. The CDR3 DNA reads TGTGCCAGCAGCCAAGCCGGGGCCGGACAGGGTACGCAGTATTTT.

The chain recombines TRBV6-1 with TRBJ1-2, with D perhaps matching TRBD1 (6 bases). This CDR3 is built from 13 residues. Trimming took off 7 bases at V and 4 bases at J, with 13 bases between the two ends. Germline V gene sequence: CDR1 MNHNS, CDR2 SASEGT. CDR3: CASISQGPYGYTF. In nucleotides, the CDR3 is TGTGCCAGCATAAGTCAGGGGCCCTATGGCTACACCTTC.

The chain has TRBV29-1 and TRBJ1-5; 10 bases map to TRBD1. The CDR3 totals 14 residues. CDR1 is SQVTM and CDR2 is ANQGSEA in the germline V gene. V was clipped by 2 bases and J by 7 bases; unmatched bases: 5. The CDR3 nucleotides are TGCAGCGTTGAAATGGGGACAGGGGACCAGCCCCAGCATTTT. It encodes CSVEMGTGDQPQHF.

This sequence joins TRBV5-1 and TRBJ2-1, with TRBD2 identical over 10 bases. Germline trimming cut 4 bases from V and 8 bases from J; bases unmatched to any gene: 9. Germline V gene sequence: CDR1 SGHRS, CDR2 YFSETQ. The CDR3 has 15 residues. The CDR3, as DNA: TGCGCCAGCAGCATACACTCCGGGACTAGCGATGAGCAGTTCTTC. It translates to CASSIHSGTSDEQFF.